Presented here are 4 T cell receptor beta chains from one specimen sequenced in a study of T cell responses to AZD1222 COVID-19 vaccine. Sequencing was performed with immunoSEQ multiplex PCR; in TCRdb, only in-frame clones are kept and a portion is missing. The data contain 120,000 or so clones, just over 85% of them seen just once; the ten biggest clones take up approximately 16%. The source was peripheral blood, collected 28 days after the second AZD1222 dose. These TCRs come from an adult who received the AZD1222 COVID-19 vaccine.

This chain joins TRBV27 and TRBJ1-5, with D hard to call. The CDR3 extends over 13 amino acids. Deletions cut 3 bases from V and 3 bases from J, with 6 bases between. Germline CDR1 MNHEY, CDR2 SMNVEV (reference sequence). CDR3 in DNA: TGTGCCAGCAGTTTTAAGCCCAATCAGCCCCAGCATTTT. It yields the protein CASSFKPNQPQHF.

The chain carries TRBV24-1 and TRBJ1-2; possible D gene TRBD1, 6 bases. CDR3 length: 12 amino acids. V lost 7 bases and J lost 8, with 13 bases in between. The germline gives CDR1 KGHDR, CDR2 SFDVKD. The CDR3 region has the DNA TGTGCCACCAGCCTCTCCCAGGGGGGCTACACCTTC. This gives the protein CATSLSQGGYTF.

The chain uses TRBV27 and TRBJ2-5; D uncertain. In germline, CDR1 is MNHEY, CDR2 SMNVEV (reference sequence). CDR3 length: 12 amino acids. V was trimmed by 0 bases and J by 5 bases, leaving 4 bases between them. The chain's CDR3 is CASSLSGETQYF. The DNA for the CDR3 is TGTGCCAGCAGTTTATCAGGGGAGACCCAGTACTTC.

The chain links TRBV7-2 to TRBJ1-2; D uncertain. Per the germline V gene, CDR1 is SGHTA and CDR2 is FQGNSA. CDR3 length equals 12 residues. With 1 base removed from V and 7 bases from J, the gap between germline ends came to 7 bases. The CDR3, as DNA: TGTGCCAGCAGCTTAGAAGGGCTTGGCTACACCTTC. Amino acids: CASSLEGLGYTF.